What follows are 6 T cell receptor beta chains derived from one specimen sequenced in a study of beta chain features in type 1 diabetes. General observations from the study: Shortening of TCRB CDR3s, moderate but significant, appeared in all four CD4+ subsets of Type 1 diabetes patients.

Investigators reverse transcribed all isolated RNA, so they sequenced expressed TCRB transcripts. The method was immunoSEQ multiplex PCR; TCRdb's version includes in-frame clones alone and lacks a portion of them. The repertoire includes 300,000 to 450,000 clones, 8.5% to 10% of them detected once, and about 0.64% sits in the top ten. Their antigens remain unidentified. The sample taken for sequencing was central memory CD4+ T cells from blood. The receptors were gathered from a man aged 25 to 40 with type 1 diabetes.

Many counts were recorded for this clone. Other DNA sequences within the sample encode an identical CDR3. CDR3 bases: TGTGCCAGCTCACTCGGGGGAGTGGGCAATGAGCAGTTCTTC. Translating gives CASSLGGVGNEQFF. The genes are TRBV18 and TRBJ2-1, with D perhaps matching TRBD2 (6 bases). This CDR3 is built from 14 residues. In germline, CDR1 is KGHSH, CDR2 LQKENI. V was trimmed by 4 bases and J by 6 bases, leaving 13 bases between them.

This clone was picked up a small number of times. This sequence joins TRBV5-1 and TRBJ1-1; a weak D match, TRBD1 (5 bases). Trimming took off 0 bases at V and 3 bases at J, with 12 bases between the two ends. The CDR3 length is 15 residues. The germline gives CDR1 SGHRS, CDR2 YFSETQ. The CDR3 region is CASSLALGTDTEAFF. The CDR3 DNA follows: TGCGCCAGCAGCTTGGCCCTCGGGACGGACACTGAAGCTTTCTTT.

This clone was found a few times. The genes are TRBV9 and TRBJ2-2, with 11 bases matching TRBD2. The J segment lost 6 bases and the V segment lost 0 bases, leaving 7 bases of the junction unmatched. The germline V gene encodes CDR1 SGDLS and CDR2 YYNGEE. This CDR3 has 17 residues. CDR3: CASSVEYLAGGPGELFF. For the CDR3, the DNA is TGTGCCAGCAGCGTAGAATATCTAGCGGGAGGACCCGGGGAGCTGTTTTTT.

The V and J genes are TRBV7-3 and TRBJ1-1; no firm D call. The CDR3 contains 15 residues. CDR1 and CDR2 (germline): SGHTA, FQGTGA. The V gene lost 1 base and the J gene lost 4 bases, with 13 bases spanning the gap. DNA of the CDR3: TGTGCCAGCAGCTTAAGGGCAGCCTGGGGCACTGAAGCTTTCTTT. It yields the protein CASSLRAAWGTEAFF.

The rearrangement joins TRBV5-1 to TRBJ2-1, with D perhaps matching TRBD2 (6 bases). Germline V gene data show CDR1 as SGHRS and CDR2 as YFSETQ. The CDR3 runs to 13 residues. With 3 bases removed from V and 9 bases from J, the gap between germline ends came to 13 bases. The CDR3, as DNA: TGCGCCAGCAGCTGGGGCGGGGATGCTGAGCAGTTCTTC. It encodes CASSWGGDAEQFF.

The chain has TRBV7-2 and TRBJ2-3, with 8 bases that match TRBD2. The CDR3 loop spans 16 amino acids. Germline CDR1 reads SGHTA; CDR2 reads FQGNSA. Unmatched junction bases numbered 6, after V lost 4 bases and J lost 0 bases. The CDR3 DNA reads TGTGCCAGCAGCTCTTTGGCGGGAGGTAGCACAGATACGCAGTATTTT. It encodes CASSSLAGGSTDTQYF.